This T cell receptor (beta chain) came from a study of blood T cell repertoires in COVID-19. Study in general: The analysed material was cDNA or gDNA that came from T cells, B-cell-depleted T cells, or PBMCs.

The CDR3 spans 11 residues. Germline assignment: CDR1 DFQATT and CDR2 SNEGSKA (reference sequence). Trimming removed 1 base at V and 14 bases at J, with 12 bases between. Original analysis: For nucleated cells, counts were estimated from reference gene primer amplification. Using immunoSEQ multiplex PCR, the repertoire was profiled, and TCRdb retains in-frame clones only, with some absent. The V and J calls and clone size were taken over from that table, and D and trimming were inferred from the DNA. The data show roughly 120,000 clones, 75% to 90% seen once. The specimen sequenced was peripheral blood. The rearrangement links TRBV20-1 to TRBJ2-1, with D possibly TRBD2 on 6 matching bases. This sequence originates from a woman in her thirties or forties with acute or convalescent COVID-19. In nucleotides, the CDR3 is TGCAGTGCTAGAGTTGAGGTAGCGGAGTTCTTC. This encodes CSARVEVAEFF.